The 29 T cell receptor beta chains below all came from one sample that was sequenced in a study of blood T cell repertoires in COVID-19. The protocol was immunoSEQ multiplex PCR, while the TCRdb copy is restricted to in-frame clones and leaves out a portion. This sample has fewer than 450,000 clones; 88% occur once, and the top ten carry around 6.6%. Sequenced material: peripheral blood. The source is a woman between 70 and 85 years old with COVID-19, enrolled during active disease.

In this sample, this clone turned up a few times. V and J are TRBV7-2 and TRBJ2-5, with 9 bases that match TRBD2. The CDR3 has 15 amino acids. The V and J ends lost 5 bases and 5 bases, in that order; junction bases with no gene match: 9. Germline CDR1 SGHTA, CDR2 FQGNSA. The CDR3 loop is CASSLYSGGGETQYF. DNA for the CDR3: TGTGCCAGCAGCCTTTATAGCGGGGGAGGTGAGACCCAGTACTTC.

This clone was seen once. The rearrangement uses TRBV1 and TRBJ2-7; TRBD2 is the table's D call, not checked against the DNA. TRBV1 is labeled a pseudogene. The CDR3 sequence is 15 residues long. The chain's CDR3 is CTSVYRLADSYEQYF. For the CDR3, the DNA is TGCACCAGCGTATATAGACTAGCGGACTCCTACGAGCAGTACTTC.

This clone showed up just once. The identical CDR3 is also encoded by other nucleotide sequences in the sample. The rearrangement uses TRBV18 and TRBJ2-5; D might be TRBD2 (6 bases). CDR3 length equals 13 residues. Trimming shortened V by 1 base and J by 5 bases, and 8 bases separated the two germline ends. Germline V lookup: CDR1 KGHSH, CDR2 LQKENI. CDR3 protein: CASSPQGRETQYF. CDR3 sequence (DNA): TGTGCCAGCTCACCACAGGGGAGGGAGACCCAGTACTTC.

The V call is TRBV6-2 or TRBV6-3, the J call TRBJ1-1; D is possibly TRBD1 (5 bases). CDR3 size: 16 residues. CDR1 and CDR2 from the germline V gene are MNHEY and SVGEGT. V shed 6 bases and J shed 2 bases, with 19 bases lying between them. The CDR3 bases are TGTGCCAGCAGCCCCCATGGCAGGGCCTCTAACACTGAAGCTTTCTTT. Protein product: CASSPHGRASNTEAFF.

This chain links TRBV27 with TRBJ1-4, with D perhaps matching TRBD1 (5 bases). Looked up from germline, CDR1 is MNHEY and CDR2 is SMNVEV (reference sequence). There are 15 residues in the CDR3. V was pared by 1 base and J by 8 bases, with 14 bases between. The CDR3 loop reads CASSLFGGEGEKLFF. Written as DNA, the CDR3 is TGTGCCAGCAGTTTATTCGGGGGGGAAGGGGAAAAACTGTTTTTT.

The CDR3 loop reads CASSKVWQGAPLHF. CDR3 bases: TGTGCCAGCAGCAAAGTTTGGCAGGGGGCCCCCCTCCACTTT. The gene calls are TRBV21-1 and TRBJ1-6; TRBD1 is the table's D call, not checked against the DNA. TRBV21-1 is a known pseudogene. The CDR3 is 14 amino acids.

V is TRBV12-3 or TRBV12-4 and J is TRBJ1-1; maybe TRBD1 (6 bases). The CDR3 has 13 amino acids. V lost 3 bases and J 7 bases, leaving 12 bases between the germline ends. CDR3 region: CASSFGGLNEAFF. The CDR3 DNA sequence: TGTGCCAGCAGTTTCGGGGGGCTTAATGAAGCTTTCTTT.

This rearrangement joins TRBV7-2 to TRBJ1-1; D is perhaps TRBD1 (6 bases). The CDR3 totals 15 residues. Germline V gene lookup returns CDR1 SGHTA and CDR2 FQGNSA. The ends were cut back, 4 bases at V and 1 base at J, with 13 bases in the middle. The CDR3 here is CASSSYRESNTEAFF. CDR3 coding DNA: TGTGCCAGCAGCTCTTACAGGGAATCGAACACTGAAGCTTTCTTT.

The chain couples TRBV5-1 to TRBJ1-2; D possibly corresponds to TRBD1 (5 bases). Germline V lookup: CDR1 SGHRS, CDR2 YFSETQ. Trimming stripped 0 bases from V and 7 bases from J, with 10 bases between. The CDR3 is made up of 13 amino acids. CDR3 nucleotides: TGCGCCAGCAGCTTGGACAGGTCGGGTGGCTACACCTTC. It yields the protein CASSLDRSGGYTF.

Here the CDR3 DNA reads TGTGCCAGCAGTTCCCAGAGGCAGACTTTGAACACTGAAGCTTTCTTT. Protein sequence: CASSSQRQTLNTEAFF. The genes are TRBV27 and TRBJ1-1; D unclear. Looked up from germline, CDR1 is MNHEY and CDR2 is SMNVEV (reference sequence). With 4 bases removed from V and 0 bases from J, the gap between germline ends came to 15 bases. This CDR3 contains 16 residues.

The chain uses TRBV7-8 and TRBJ1-1, with unresolved D. Looked up from germline, CDR1 is SGHVS and CDR2 is FQNEAQ. This CDR3 contains 13 residues. With 4 bases removed from V and 2 bases from J, the gap between germline ends came to 8 bases. The CDR3 region has the DNA TGTGCCAGCAGCTCCCGGGGAAACACTGAAGCTTTCTTT. Translated: CASSSRGNTEAFF.

The rearrangement joins TRBV6-5 to TRBJ1-1; D is unresolved. Trimming shortened V by 6 bases and J by 1 base, and 9 bases separated the two germline ends. This CDR3 has 13 amino acids. Germline lookup yields CDR1 MNHEY and CDR2 SVGAGI. CDR3 sequence (DNA): TGTGCCAGCAGGGGTAGACAGAACACTGAAGCTTTCTTT. Amino acids: CASRGRQNTEAFF.

The chain recombines TRBV23-1 with TRBJ2-7; 7 nucleotides line up with TRBD1. TRBV23-1 has ORF status, its function being uncertain. The CDR3 covers 16 residues. The J segment lost 3 bases and the V segment lost 0 bases, leaving 8 bases of the junction unmatched. CDR3 in DNA: TGCGCCAGCAGTCAATCGAAACAGGGGAAAAACTACGAGCAGTACTTC. Residues: CASSQSKQGKNYEQYF.

The chain is built from TRBV27 and TRBJ2-7; 7 positions match TRBD1. This CDR3 contains 14 residues. The V and J ends lost 2 bases and 4 bases, in that order; junction bases with no gene match: 5. CDR1 and CDR2 (germline): MNHEY, SMNVEV (reference sequence). CDR3 region: CASSLVRGLYEQYF. The CDR3 DNA is TGTGCCAGCAGTTTAGTGAGGGGGCTGTACGAGCAGTACTTC.

V is TRBV27 and J is TRBJ1-1; 10 bases fit TRBD1. The V gene end was trimmed by 5 bases and the J gene end by 5 bases; junction bases not matched to a gene: 11. The CDR3 covers 16 residues. Germline CDR1 reads MNHEY; CDR2 reads SMNVEV (reference sequence). CDR3 nucleotides: TGTGCCAGCAGTCCGGACAGGGGGTTTCATGATACTGAAGCTTTCTTT. Translation: CASSPDRGFHDTEAFF.

This clone was seen only once. The chain employs TRBV5-1 and TRBJ2-5, with 10 positions matching TRBD2. This CDR3 comprises 16 residues. Per germline, CDR1 SGHRS and CDR2 YFSETQ. J was trimmed by 7 bases and V by 4 bases; bases with no gene match: 13. DNA for the CDR3: TGCGCCAGCAGCCAGGCACCCAGCGGGGGGGAGGTGACCCAGTACTTC. Protein: CASSQAPSGGEVTQYF.

The CDR3 sequence: CASGAVQETQYF. Written as DNA, the CDR3 is TGTGCCAGCGGCGCGGTGCAAGAGACCCAGTACTTC. V and J are TRBV6-5 and TRBJ2-5; D gene unclear. The CDR3 has 12 residues. CDR1 MNHEY and CDR2 SVGAGI come from the germline V gene. Trimming cost V 8 bases and J 2 bases, with 9 bases left between them.

The rearrangement links TRBV4-1 to TRBJ1-2; maybe TRBD1 (6 bases). The V end lost 4 bases, the J end lost 2 bases, and 11 bases lay between the germline ends. Germline CDR1 MGHRA, CDR2 YSYEKL. This CDR3 is built from 14 residues. The CDR3 sequence is CASSPDDRNYGYTF. The CDR3 nucleotides are TGCGCCAGCAGCCCGGACGACAGGAACTATGGCTACACCTTC.

This sequence joins TRBV9 and TRBJ2-1; 11 nucleotides agree with TRBD2. V lost 4 bases to trimming and J lost 6 bases; unmatched junction nucleotides: 6. The CDR3 sequence is 15 residues long. Looked up from germline, CDR1 is SGDLS and CDR2 is YYNGEE. This chain's CDR3 is CASSISGGEANEQFF. In nucleotides, the CDR3 is TGTGCCAGCAGCATTAGCGGGGGGGAGGCCAATGAGCAGTTCTTC. Looking up the rest from reference TRBV9 and TRBJ2-1 gives the full variable domain: DSGVTQTPKHLITATGQRVTLRCSPRSGDLSVYWYQQSLDQGLQFLIQYYNGEERAKGNILERFSAQQFPDLHSELNLSSLELGDSALYFCASSISGGEANEQFFGPGTRLTVL.

The chain couples TRBV9 to TRBJ1-2, with 8 nucleotides matching TRBD1. Germline CDR1 SGDLS, CDR2 YYNGEE. With 3 bases clipped from V and 1 base from J, the junction kept 5 bases outside the gene matches. The CDR3 has 15 residues. CDR3 in amino acids: CASSARTGRNYGYTF. The CDR3 nucleotides are TGTGCCAGCAGCGCACGGACAGGGCGTAACTATGGCTACACCTTC.

Turning to this clone: Other DNA sequences in this specimen translate into the identical CDR3. The V gene is TRBV18, the J gene TRBJ2-3; weak D call: TRBD1 (5 bases). V dropped 0 bases and J dropped 0 bases, with 7 bases sitting between them. The germline V gene has CDR1 KGHSH and CDR2 LQKENI. CDR3 length: 15 residues. The chain's CDR3 is CASSPPGASTDTQYF. CDR3 bases: TGTGCCAGCTCACCACCAGGGGCGAGCACAGATACGCAGTATTTT.

The CDR3: CASAPGWNEQFF. CDR3 bases: TGTGCCAGCGCGCCGGGGTGGAATGAGCAGTTCTTC. The chain has TRBV6-5 and TRBJ2-1; a possible D gene is TRBD2 (5 bases). From germline, CDR1 is MNHEY and CDR2 SVGAGI. The CDR3 is made up of 12 amino acids. Trimming stripped 8 bases from V and 7 bases from J, with 12 bases between.

This sequence joins TRBV19 and TRBJ1-5; TRBD1 is a possible D gene (6 bases). V gave up 7 bases and J gave up 5 bases, with 15 bases separating them. CDR3 size: 14 residues. Germline-derived CDR1 and CDR2 are LNHDA and SQIVND (reference sequence). DNA for the CDR3: TGTGCCAGTATGAGAGGGGGAATTCATCAGCCCCAGCATTTT. It translates to CASMRGGIHQPQHF.

V is TRBV2 and J is TRBJ2-7; tentatively, D is TRBD2 (5 bases). V shed 5 bases and J shed 0 bases, with 14 bases lying between them. From germline, CDR1 is SNHLY and CDR2 FYNNEI. The CDR3 consists of 15 residues. The CDR3 reads CASSPFGSFSYEQYF. The CDR3 nucleotides are TGTGCCAGCAGTCCTTTTGGGAGCTTCTCCTACGAGCAGTACTTC.

The chain has TRBV4-1 and TRBJ1-2; no firm D call. V was trimmed by 1 base and J by 7 bases, leaving 19 bases between them. The CDR3 is 16 residues long. The germline CDR1 and CDR2 sequences are MGHRA and YSYEKL. The CDR3 DNA is TGCGCCAGCAGCCAAGTCGACGGGGTGGCCCGCTCTGGCTACACCTTC. The encoded protein is CASSQVDGVARSGYTF.

As to this clone: Other DNA sequences in the same sample also yield this CDR3. This rearrangement joins TRBV2 to TRBJ1-1; 9 bases are a match to TRBD1. The CDR3 length is 14 residues. Germline loops: CDR1 SNHLY, CDR2 FYNNEI. J lost 6 bases, V lost 7 bases, and 9 bases had no gene match. The DNA of the CDR3 is TGTGCCAGCACCCCGACAGGGGGGCGGGCTGAAGCTTTCTTT. It encodes CASTPTGGRAEAFF.

This chain links TRBV7-9 with TRBJ1-3; a possible D gene is TRBD1 (6 bases). This CDR3 spans 15 amino acids. V dropped 3 bases and J dropped 0 bases, with 9 bases sitting between them. The germline gives CDR1 SEHNR, CDR2 FQNEAQ (reference sequence). CDR3 loop: CASSFDRYSGNTIYF. The CDR3 bases are TGTGCCAGCAGCTTCGACAGGTACTCTGGAAACACCATATATTTT.

This chain joins TRBV9 and TRBJ1-6, with D possibly TRBD1 on 6 matching bases. Germline lookup yields CDR1 SGDLS and CDR2 YYNGEE. V shed 3 bases and J shed 6 bases, with 10 bases lying between them. The CDR3 has 14 residues. The CDR3 DNA is TGTGCCAGCAGCGAATACAGGGTTAATTCACCCCTCCACTTT. This translates into CASSEYRVNSPLHF. Full variable domain (missing parts from reference TRBV9 and TRBJ1-6): DSGVTQTPKHLITATGQRVTLRCSPRSGDLSVYWYQQSLDQGLQFLIQYYNGEERAKGNILERFSAQQFPDLHSELNLSSLELGDSALYFCASSEYRVNSPLHFGNGTRLTVT.

This chain joins TRBV5-6 and TRBJ2-3, with a possible D match to TRBD2 (6 bases). The CDR3 consists of 15 residues. V was pared by 3 bases and J by 5 bases, with 16 bases between. Germline CDR1 and CDR2: SGHDT and YYEEEE. For the CDR3, the DNA is TGTGCCAGCAGCTCGCAATCGGAGGGAGGAGATACGCAGTATTTT. Its protein product is CASSSQSEGGDTQYF.